This paragraph covers one TCR beta chain sequence. The antigen is unknown. A library of TCRbeta sequences, prepared with unique molecular identifiers, was generated. Each CDR3 protein is one row after TCRdb ran MiXCR on the PCR reads. The sample records some 600,000 distinct CDR3 sequences, roughly 13% being singletons. The sample belongs to a study of T-cell reconstitution after alpha-beta-depleted transplantation in children. Study-level points and caveats: A year had passed since transplant, and T-cell counts and diversity by then came mostly from newly produced T cells. Some patients owed their high day-60 TCRbeta diversity to surviving recipient T cells and thymic progenitors.

The sequencing used PBMCs, mostly from graft donor cells, collected 360 days after TCRalphabeta/CD19-depleted stem cell transplant. The TCR was taken from a male patient aged 5 to 17 who had a stem cell transplant for acute myeloid leukemia, so the T cells may come from the graft donor.

As DNA, the CDR3 is TGCAGCGTTGGACTAGCGGGAGGAACCGGGGAGCTGTTTTTT. Translation gives CSVGLAGGTGELFF. V and J are TRBV29-1 and TRBJ2-2; 13 nucleotides agree with TRBD2. Germline V gives CDR1 SQVTM, CDR2 ANQGSEA. The CDR3 is made up of 14 amino acids. Unmatched junction bases numbered 1, after V lost 4 bases and J lost 5 bases.